This TCR beta chain was sequenced for a study of CD8 T cells in Susac syndrome. The CDR3 consists of 15 residues. Germline V gene lookup returns CDR1 SQVTM and CDR2 ANQGSEA. V dropped 4 bases and J dropped 4 bases, with 19 bases sitting between them. Sequencing targeted TCR beta in blood CD8+ and CD4+ T cells. TEMRA cells were FACS-enriched, unlike CD8+ and CD4+ T cells, which were negatively isolated. Random hexamers primed reverse transcription of about 0.5 to 1 ug RNA. The immunoSEQ assay covered 54 Vbeta and 13 Jbeta segments for CDR3. MiXCR was run by TCRdb on the immunoSEQ multiplex PCR reads, yielding one entry per CDR3 protein. The sample yields about 210,000 distinct CDR3 sequences, 95% seen once.

Sequences were obtained from CD4+ T cells from PBMCs. V and J are TRBV29-1 and TRBJ1-1; possibly TRBD1 for D (5 bases). This TCR derives from a human donor with multiple sclerosis. In DNA, the CDR3 is TGCAGCGTTGTTCTGGCGGCGCGCCAGGGCACTGAAGCTTTCTTT. Its protein product is CSVVLAARQGTEAFF. Full variable domain (missing parts from reference TRBV29-1 and TRBJ1-1): SAVISQKPSRDICQRGTSLTIQCQVDSQVTMMFWYRQQPGQSLTLIATANQGSEATYESGFVIDKFPISRPNLTFSTLTVSNMSPEDSSIYLCSVVLAARQGTEAFFGQGTRLTVV.